The 11 T cell receptor beta chains presented below share a single source sample, sequenced in a study of blood T cell repertoires in COVID-19 (dated by TCRdb to 2019 to 2021). Library construction relied on the immunoSEQ multiplex PCR assay. In its TCRdb copy, this immuneACCESS table keeps in-frame sequences only and misses some clones. Where compared with another copy, unresolved V genes explain less than half of these, and the others have no known cause. The table for this sample lists fewer than 700,000 clones; roughly 89% of them were counted only once. The top ten hold roughly 8% of the sample. Specimen: peripheral blood. Receptors were obtained from a woman aged 45-65 years with COVID-19, enrolled during active disease.

The rearrangement joins TRBV10-1 to TRBJ1-1; no clear D. Between the trimmed V and J ends, which lost 0 bases and 4 bases, there was a span of 12 bases. This CDR3 region has 15 residues. The germline V gene has CDR1 WNHNN and CDR2 SYGVQD (reference sequence). The CDR3 coding sequence is TGCGCCAGCAGTGAGTCGAGAGGGTGGGGCACTGAAGCTTTCTTT. Translation: CASSESRGWGTEAFF.

The genes are TRBV7-8 and TRBJ1-4; D unresolved. Germline V CDR1 and CDR2: SGHVS, FQNEAQ. Trimming took off 5 bases at V and 10 bases at J, with 11 bases between the two ends. The CDR3 covers 12 residues. In DNA form, the CDR3 reads TGTGCCAGCAGCCTACCGTCGGGAAAACTGTTTTTT. This encodes CASSLPSGKLFF.

The rearrangement joins TRBV5-1 to TRBJ2-2; 14 bases are a match to TRBD2. This CDR3 has 18 residues. V shed 3 bases and J 4 bases; nucleotides not matched to a gene: 8. Germline V gene data show CDR1 as SGHRS and CDR2 as YFSETQ. The CDR3 nucleotides are TGCGCCAGCAGCTCCCAGACTAGCGGGGGGGCCCCCACCGGGGAGCTGTTTTTT. Its protein is CASSSQTSGGAPTGELFF.

The rearrangement links TRBV4-1 to TRBJ2-3; D unclear. Germline V gene sequence: CDR1 MGHRA, CDR2 YSYEKL. With 0 bases removed from V and 5 bases from J, the gap between germline ends came to 3 bases. The CDR3 length is 12 residues. CDR3: CASSQDRDTQYF. The CDR3 region has the DNA TGCGCCAGCAGCCAAGATAGAGATACGCAGTATTTT.

The chain employs TRBV3-1 (or the pseudogene TRBV3-2) and TRBJ1-2; D is possibly TRBD1 (5 bases). This CDR3 contains 14 residues. V was trimmed by 1 base and J by 13 bases, leaving 19 bases between them. Germline-derived CDR1 and CDR2 are LGHDT and YNNKEL (reference sequence). CDR3 bases: TGTGCCAGCAGCCAAGGGGGGGAGTTGTCACGTCTCACCTTC. Translation: CASSQGGELSRLTF.

The CDR3 DNA reads as TGTGCCAGCAGCTCATCCTTCACAGATTACTCCTACAATGAGCAGTTCTTC. This sequence encodes CASSSSFTDYSYNEQFF. The rearrangement links TRBV7-9 to TRBJ2-1; D is unresolved. Germline CDR1 reads SEHNR; CDR2 reads FQNEAQ (reference sequence). Trimming left V 4 bases short and J 0 bases short, with 16 bases between. This CDR3 is 17 amino acids long.

J is TRBJ2-2 and V is TRBV27; 8 bases fit TRBD1. The J segment lost 6 bases and the V segment lost 4 bases, leaving 4 bases of the junction unmatched. The CDR3 is 14 amino acids. Per the germline V gene, CDR1 is MNHEY and CDR2 is SMNVEV (reference sequence). CDR3 nucleotide sequence: TGTGCCAGCAGTTCCGGACAGGGCTCCGGGGAGCTGTTTTTT. Translated: CASSSGQGSGELFF.

The V and J genes are TRBV11-1 and TRBJ2-1, with a tentative D call TRBD2 (7 bases). CDR3 length: 16 residues. Germline CDR1 reads SGHAT; CDR2 reads FQDESV (reference sequence). The V end lost 5 bases, the J end lost 6 bases, and 20 bases lay between the germline ends. DNA for the CDR3: TGTGCCAGCAGCCCCCGGGGGAGGGGGGCCTCCAATGAGCAGTTCTTC. It encodes CASSPRGRGASNEQFF.

This clone was recorded once. The genes are TRBV11-2 and TRBJ2-1, with 10 bases that match TRBD2. Germline CDR1 and CDR2: SGHAT and FQNNGV. Losses at the gene ends were 5 bases for V and 9 bases for J; bases not matched to a gene: 4. This CDR3 is 13 amino acids long. In DNA form, the CDR3 reads TGTGCCAGCAGCCTGGGACTAGCGAGTGAGCAGTTCTTC. Its translation is CASSLGLASEQFF. Full variable domain (remainder filled in from reference TRBV11-2 and TRBJ2-1): EAGVAQSPRYKIIEKRQSVAFWCNPISGHATLYWYQQILGQGPKLLIQFQNNGVVDDSQLPKDRFSAERLKGVDSTLKIQPAKLEDSAVYLCASSLGLASEQFFGPGTRLTVL.

The chain uses TRBV27 and TRBJ1-2; the match to TRBD1 covers 9 bases. Per germline, CDR1 MNHEY and CDR2 SMNVEV (reference sequence). The CDR3 spans 15 residues. The trim removed 2 bases at V and 6 bases at J, leaving 7 bases unmatched. CDR3 in amino acids: CASSLAGQGSNGYTF. CDR3 nucleotide sequence: TGTGCCAGCAGTTTAGCGGGACAGGGTTCGAATGGCTACACCTTC.

This chain links TRBV19 with TRBJ2-3; possibly TRBD2 for D (6 bases). This CDR3 is built from 17 residues. V was pared by 1 base and J by 3 bases, with 17 bases between. Germline CDR1 LNHDA, CDR2 SQIVND (reference sequence). CDR3 DNA: TGTGCCAGTAGTATAGTTGGACTAAACGCGGGTACAGATACGCAGTATTTT. It encodes CASSIVGLNAGTDTQYF.